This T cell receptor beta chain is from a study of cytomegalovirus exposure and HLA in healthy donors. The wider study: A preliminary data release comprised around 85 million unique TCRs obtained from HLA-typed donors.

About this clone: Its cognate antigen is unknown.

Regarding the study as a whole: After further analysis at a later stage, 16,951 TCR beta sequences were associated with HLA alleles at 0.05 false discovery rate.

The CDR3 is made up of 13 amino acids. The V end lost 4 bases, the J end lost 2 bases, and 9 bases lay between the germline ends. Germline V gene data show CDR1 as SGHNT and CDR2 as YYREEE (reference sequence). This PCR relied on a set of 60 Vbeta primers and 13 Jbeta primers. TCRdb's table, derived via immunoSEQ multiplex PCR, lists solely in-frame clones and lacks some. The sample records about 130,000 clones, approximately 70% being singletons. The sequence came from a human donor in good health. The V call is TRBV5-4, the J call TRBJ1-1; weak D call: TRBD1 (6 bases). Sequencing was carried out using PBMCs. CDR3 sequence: CASSPRGNTEAFF. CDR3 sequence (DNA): TGTGCCAGCAGCCCCAGGGGAAACACTGAAGCTTTCTTT.